These 5 T cell receptor beta chains were sequenced from one sample in a study of shared clonotypes between healthy human individuals (dated by TCRdb to the early 2020s). Library preparation employed the immunoSEQ multiplex PCR assay. Imported from immuneACCESS, the table was reduced by TCRdb to in-frame sequences with V and J called. These copies leave out some clones; in studies compared against another copy, an unresolved V gene accounts for under half, and the cause of the remainder is not known. In all, the sample holds 650,000 to 800,000 clones, and 92% of those were seen once. Clones ranked in the top ten supply about a quarter of the sample. CD8 naive samples were obtained by positive selection for CCR7 among CD45RO-negative cells, yielding a CD45RA+CCR7+ population from which TemRA cells were excluded. Sequencing was carried out using naive CD8+ T cells sorted from blood. The cell subset or site label for this specimen denotes: CD45RA+CCR7+. The origin of the receptors is a man aged 25 to 40 in good health.

V is TRBV4-1 and J is TRBJ2-3, with no clear D. Trimming removed 0 bases from V and 3 bases from J, with 16 bases in between. Germline V gene data show CDR1 as MGHRA and CDR2 as YSYEKL. CDR3 length equals 17 residues. The DNA of the CDR3 is TGCGCCAGCAGCCAAGATTATTTTCGAGTTATGACAGATACGCAGTATTTT. It yields the protein CASSQDYFRVMTDTQYF.

As to this clone: The same CDR3 also results from other DNA sequences found in this sample. The J gene is TRBJ2-1, the V gene TRBV27; 9 bases map to TRBD2. Germline V gene sequence: CDR1 MNHEY, CDR2 SMNVEV (reference sequence). CDR3 size: 14 residues. With 2 bases clipped from V and 4 bases from J, the junction kept 0 bases outside the gene matches. The CDR3 DNA reads TGTGCCAGCAGTTTAGCGGGAGGGTACAATGAGCAGTTCTTC. Encoded protein: CASSLAGGYNEQFF.

The genes are TRBV28 and TRBJ2-5; 8 nucleotides align to TRBD1. The CDR3 is 17 residues long. V trimming: 7 bases; J trimming: 5 bases; junction bases outside the gene matches: 18. The germline V gene encodes CDR1 MDHEN and CDR2 SYDVKM. The CDR3 nucleotides are TGTGCCAGCACCACTGGACAGGGTGCGATGAGCGTGGAGACCCAGTACTTC. Encoded protein: CASTTGQGAMSVETQYF. Full variable domain (remainder filled in from reference TRBV28 and TRBJ2-5): DVKVTQSSRYLVKRTGEKVFLECVQDMDHENMFWYRQDPGLGLRLIYFSYDVKMKEKGDIPEGYSVSREKKERFSLILESASTNQTSMYLCASTTGQGAMSVETQYFGPGTRLLVL.

The chain is built from TRBV5-5 and TRBJ2-1, with a weak D call TRBD2 (5 bases). Trimming took 3 bases from V and 3 from J, leaving 16 bases between them. This CDR3 contains 16 residues. Germline CDR1 is SGHKS and CDR2 is YYEKEE (reference sequence). Here the CDR3 DNA reads TGTGCCAGCAGCTCCGCTCCTAGCTCCTACTACAATGAGCAGTTCTTC. Translation gives CASSSAPSSYYNEQFF.

The V gene is TRBV4-2, the J gene TRBJ2-1; D call uncertain. CDR1 and CDR2 (germline): LGHNA, YNFKEQ. This CDR3 spans 15 amino acids. Trimming removed 0 bases from V and 6 bases from J, with 12 bases in between. The CDR3 reads CASSQEFVGPNEQFF. In nucleotides, the CDR3 is TGTGCCAGCAGCCAAGAGTTCGTAGGACCCAATGAGCAGTTCTTC.